This T cell receptor beta chain came from a study of cytomegalovirus exposure and HLA in healthy donors. Looking at the study overall: About 179 million T cells yielded 100 million or so unique TCR beta sequences in earlier analysis. Approximately 77 million unique TCRs from HLA-typed donors were held in an early release of data.

All the people who gave samples were healthy bone marrow donors. The length of the CDR3 is 14 residues. The V gene end was trimmed by 3 bases and the J gene end by 3 bases; junction bases not matched to a gene: 5. CDR1 and CDR2 from the germline V gene are SGHDT and YYEEEE. The PCR contained 60 Vbeta and 13 Jbeta primers. Produced via immunoSEQ multiplex PCR; TCRdb's table is partial and in-frame only. The repertoire table contains approximately 110,000 clones. Sequencing was carried out using PBMCs. J is TRBJ2-7 and V is TRBV5-6; 8 bases are shared with TRBD1. The TCR originated in a man in his late teens or twenties in good health and CMV-seronegative. CDR3 in amino acids: CASSSGTGNYEQYF. The CDR3 DNA sequence: TGTGCCAGCAGCTCCGGGACAGGCAACTACGAGCAGTACTTC. The whole variable domain, remainder taken from reference TRBV5-6 and TRBJ2-7, is DAGVTQSPTHLIKTRGQQVTLRCSPKSGHDTVSWYQQALGQGPQFIFQYYEEEERQRGNFPDRFSGHQFPNYSSELNVNALLLGDSALYLCASSSGTGNYEQYFGPGTRLTVT.